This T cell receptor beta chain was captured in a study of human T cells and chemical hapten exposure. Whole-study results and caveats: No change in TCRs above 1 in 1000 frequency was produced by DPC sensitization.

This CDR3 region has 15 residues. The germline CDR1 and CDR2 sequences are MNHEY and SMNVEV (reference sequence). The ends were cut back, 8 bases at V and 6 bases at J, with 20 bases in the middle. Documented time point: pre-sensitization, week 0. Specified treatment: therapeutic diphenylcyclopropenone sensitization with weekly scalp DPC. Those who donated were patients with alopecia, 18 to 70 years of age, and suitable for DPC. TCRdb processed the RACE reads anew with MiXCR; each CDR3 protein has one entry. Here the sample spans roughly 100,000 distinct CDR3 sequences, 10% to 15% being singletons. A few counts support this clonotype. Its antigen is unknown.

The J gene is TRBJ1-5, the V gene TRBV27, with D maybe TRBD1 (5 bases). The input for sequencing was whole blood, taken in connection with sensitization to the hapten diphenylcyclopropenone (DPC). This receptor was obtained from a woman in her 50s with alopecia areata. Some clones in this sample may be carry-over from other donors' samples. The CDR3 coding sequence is TGTGCCAGCTTTCCGACAGCGGGTGCGAGTCAGCCCCAGCATTTT. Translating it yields CASFPTAGASQPQHF.